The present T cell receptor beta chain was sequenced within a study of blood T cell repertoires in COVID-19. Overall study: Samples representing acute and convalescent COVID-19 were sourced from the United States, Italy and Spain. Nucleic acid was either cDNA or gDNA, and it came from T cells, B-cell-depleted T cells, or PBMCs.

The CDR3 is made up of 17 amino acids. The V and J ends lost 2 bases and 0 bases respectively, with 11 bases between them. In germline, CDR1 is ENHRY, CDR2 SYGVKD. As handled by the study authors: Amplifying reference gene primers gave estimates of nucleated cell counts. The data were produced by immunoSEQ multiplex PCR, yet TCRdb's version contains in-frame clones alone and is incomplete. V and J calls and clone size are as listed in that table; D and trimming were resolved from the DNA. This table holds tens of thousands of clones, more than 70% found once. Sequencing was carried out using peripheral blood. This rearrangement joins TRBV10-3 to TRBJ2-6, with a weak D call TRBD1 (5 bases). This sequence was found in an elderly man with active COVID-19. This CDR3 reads CAISEGQQTSGANVLTF. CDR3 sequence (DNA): TGTGCCATCAGTGAGGGACAACAGACCTCTGGGGCCAACGTCCTGACTTTC.